This T cell receptor (beta chain) was observed in a study of T cell responses to AZD1222 COVID-19 vaccine. Study results and caveats: Distributed over spike, vaccine-associated CD4 TCRs predominated at 160-218 and 743-854. Repertoire samples came only from after the peak T cell response. Donor demographics were predominantly white British with a female majority; clonal diversity may be underestimated.

Here immunoSEQ multiplex PCR was the method, and the copy in TCRdb shows in-frame clones only, minus some. This sample has under 80,000 clones, with under 90% found just once. Germline CDR1 is SNHLY and CDR2 is FYNNEI. Trimming shortened V by 6 bases and J by 1 base, and 18 bases separated the two germline ends. This CDR3 is built from 16 residues. Points on this clone: Its antigen is still unknown.

The TCR sequence derives from an adult in good health. Sequenced here: peripheral blood, sampled on day 0 of AZD1222 vaccination. The chain has TRBV2 and TRBJ1-1, with D possibly matching TRBD1 (6 bases). CDR3 coding DNA: TGTGCCAGCAGAAGAACCGACAGGACCCCGAACACTGAAGCTTTCTTT. Translation: CASRRTDRTPNTEAFF.